The clone carrying this T cell receptor beta chain has a single count. The antigen is undetermined. The sample is drawn from a study of OX40 agonist ivuxolimab in advanced cancers. Overall study: The dose-escalation group included hepatocellular carcinoma, melanoma, renal cell carcinoma and head and neck cancer.

CDR1 is WSHSY and CDR2 is SAAADI in the germline V gene. Unmatched junction bases numbered 11, after V lost 6 bases and J lost 0 bases. CDR3 size: 17 residues. Overall study results and limits: CD8+ T cells averaged more expanded clones than CD4+.

The protocol was immunoSEQ multiplex PCR, while the TCRdb copy is restricted to in-frame clones and leaves out a portion. Among 15,000 to 25,000 clones, about 75% were seen once, and the ten largest hold about 17%. Patients had blood sampled at baseline and again on cycle 4 day 1 and cycle 7 day 1. The sequences come from CD4+ or CD8+ T cells sorted from blood, collected in a trial of the OX40 agonist ivuxolimab. V usage is TRBV10-2 and J usage is TRBJ2-3, with 8 bases lining up with TRBD2. The receptor comes from an adult with an advanced solid tumor such as melanoma, head and neck, liver or kidney cancer. This CDR3 reads CASSETLSGVSTDTQYF. The CDR3 DNA reads TGCGCCAGCAGCGAGACCCTTAGCGGGGTTAGCACAGATACGCAGTATTTT.